Below, one T cell receptor (beta chain) is given with its context. This entry belongs to a study of blood T cell repertoires in COVID-19. Across the whole study: Nucleic acid was either cDNA or gDNA, and it came from T cells, B-cell-depleted T cells, or PBMCs.

Data came from immunoSEQ multiplex PCR; TCRdb stores just in-frame clones and leaves some out. This sample has some 180,000 clones; about four fifths occur once, and the top ten carry approximately 11%. The CDR3 runs 14 residues. The V end lost 2 bases, the J end lost 2 bases, and 10 bases lay between the germline ends. Germline values: CDR1 SGHNT, CDR2 YYREEE (reference sequence). The TCR sequence derives from a woman in her thirties or forties with COVID-19, enrolled during active disease. Material: peripheral blood. V gene TRBV5-4 combines with J gene TRBJ1-2; no reliable D call. DNA of the CDR3: TGTGCCAGCAGCTTAGGGAGTCAGAACTATGGCTACACCTTC. Protein: CASSLGSQNYGYTF.